This T cell receptor beta chain was sequenced for a study of blood T cell repertoires in COVID-19. The overall study: The United States, Italy and Spain provided the acute and convalescent COVID-19 samples. T cells, B-cell-depleted T cells, or PBMCs provided the cDNA or gDNA that served as material.

CDR3 length: 14 amino acids. V was clipped by 6 bases and J by 5 bases; unmatched bases: 3. Germline V lookup: CDR1 MDHEN, CDR2 SYDVKM. Per the study methods: Reference gene primer amplification yielded estimated nucleated cell counts. This table comes from immunoSEQ multiplex PCR, and its TCRdb copy is limited to in-frame clones, with some not included. For V, J and clone size, that table is used; D and trimming come from the DNA. Among around 68,000 clones listed, roughly 92% were seen once. This TCR derives from a man in his 70s with active COVID-19. This chain joins TRBV28 and TRBJ2-3, with 12 positions matching TRBD2. Sequences were obtained from peripheral blood. CDR3 bases: TGTGCCAGCAGACCGGGACTAGCGGGAGATACGCAGTATTTT. This sequence encodes CASRPGLAGDTQYF.